These T cell receptor beta chains were read from a single sample in a study of T cell repertoires in cytomegalovirus infection. TCRdb recomputed calls from the reads with MiXCR, one row per CDR3 protein. The sample consists of approximately 260,000 distinct CDR3 sequences, around 20% of them appearing once. No antigen has been assigned to these receptors. The sample was cultured PBMCs, taken from culture after CMV antigen stimulation. Every receptor here comes from a human donor in good health (CMV status not recorded). Some clones in this sample may be carry-over from other donors' samples. CDR3s include the opening cysteine and the closing phenylalanine or tryptophan. The order of the fields is clone size, D gene, V gene, J gene, CDR3 DNA, CDR3 protein. D genes are given only for firm matches. Clone sizes are given selectively: once, few, many, or a class where the clone is expanded.

abundance: few
d_gene: .
v_gene: TRBV27
j_gene: TRBJ2-5
CDR3nt: TGTGCCAGCAGTGGTGGGGTGGGTTACCAAGAGACCCAGTACTTC
CDR3aa: CASSGGVGYQETQYF

abundance: .
d_gene: .
v_gene: TRBV7-9
j_gene: TRBJ2-1
CDR3nt: TGTGCCAGCAGCCCGAATCTTAAGTGGGGCTACAATGAGCAGTTCTTC
CDR3aa: CASSPNLKWGYNEQFF

abundance: .
d_gene: .
v_gene: TRBV6-4
j_gene: TRBJ1-6
CDR3nt: TGTGCCAGCAGGACAGGAGAACACTATAATTCACCCCTCCACTTT
CDR3aa: CASRTGEHYNSPLHF

abundance: .
d_gene: .
v_gene: TRBV20-1
j_gene: TRBJ2-3
CDR3nt: TGCAGTGCTATGGGGCGGGAAACAGATACGCAGTATTTT
CDR3aa: CSAMGRETDTQYF

abundance: once
d_gene: .
v_gene: TRBV28
j_gene: TRBJ2-1
CDR3nt: TGTGCCAGCAGTCCCATTGGTAATGAGCAGTTCTTC
CDR3aa: CASSPIGNEQFF

abundance: many
d_gene: TRBD1
v_gene: TRBV28
j_gene: TRBJ1-1
CDR3nt: TGTGCCAGCAGGCTCAGGGGGCCGAACACTGAAGCTTTCTTT
CDR3aa: CASRLRGPNTEAFF

abundance: many
d_gene: TRBD2
v_gene: TRBV10-3
j_gene: TRBJ2-1
CDR3nt: TGTGCCATAACGATACTAGCGGGTGGAAATGAGCAGTTCTTC
CDR3aa: CAITILAGGNEQFF

abundance: many
d_gene: .
v_gene: TRBV7-2
j_gene: TRBJ2-7
CDR3nt: TGTGCCAGCAGCTTTGGGGACGGAAGGAGCTCCTACGAGCAGTACTTC
CDR3aa: CASSFGDGRSSYEQYF

abundance: .
d_gene: TRBD2
v_gene: TRBV28
j_gene: TRBJ2-5
CDR3nt: TGTGCCAGCAACCTAGCGGGAGCAAGGGAGACCCAGTACTTC
CDR3aa: CASNLAGARETQYF

abundance: .
d_gene: .
v_gene: TRBV15
j_gene: TRBJ2-1
CDR3nt: TGTGCCACCAGCAGAGATGCGGCTGGGGAGCAGTTCTTC
CDR3aa: CATSRDAAGEQFF

abundance: once
d_gene: .
v_gene: TRBV12-3/TRBV12-4
j_gene: TRBJ1-2
CDR3nt: TGTGCCAGCAGTTTGACAGGCGTCTACACCTTC
CDR3aa: CASSLTGVYTF

abundance: .
d_gene: TRBD2
v_gene: TRBV10-3
j_gene: TRBJ2-7
CDR3nt: TGTGCCATCGCAAGACTAGCGGGAGGGGTTCCCTACGAGCAGTACTTC
CDR3aa: CAIARLAGGVPYEQYF

abundance: few
d_gene: .
v_gene: TRBV7-9
j_gene: TRBJ2-1
CDR3nt: TGTGCCAGCAGCTCAACCGTCGCCCGACATGAGCAGTTCTTC
CDR3aa: CASSSTVARHEQFF

abundance: many
d_gene: .
v_gene: TRBV7-8
j_gene: TRBJ2-7
CDR3nt: TGTGCCAGCAACCCACCGCAGGGCTTGGGCGAGCAGTACTTC
CDR3aa: CASNPPQGLGEQYF

abundance: few
d_gene: TRBD2
v_gene: TRBV20-1
j_gene: TRBJ2-5
CDR3nt: TGCAGTGCCTACACCCAAGCGGGAGCGCAAGAGACCCAGTACTTC
CDR3aa: CSAYTQAGAQETQYF

abundance: few
d_gene: TRBD2
v_gene: TRBV5-4
j_gene: TRBJ2-1
CDR3nt: TGTGCCAGCAGCTTCCGACTAGCGGATTACAATGAGCAGTTCTTC
CDR3aa: CASSFRLADYNEQFF

abundance: .
d_gene: TRBD2
v_gene: TRBV19
j_gene: TRBJ2-1
CDR3nt: TGTGCCAGTGGCGGGAGTTACTACAATGAGCAGTTCTTC
CDR3aa: CASGGSYYNEQFF

abundance: once
d_gene: .
v_gene: TRBV4-1
j_gene: TRBJ1-2
CDR3nt: TGCGCCAGCAGCCACAGACACCCATTAATGCAGACTGAGGCTTACACCTTC
CDR3aa: CASSHRHPLMQTEAYTF

abundance: large
d_gene: .
v_gene: TRBV7-2
j_gene: TRBJ2-1
CDR3nt: TGTGCCAGCAGCTCTTGGGCGGGGTTGGGGAATGAGCAGTTCTTC
CDR3aa: CASSSWAGLGNEQFF

abundance: .
d_gene: TRBD1
v_gene: TRBV28
j_gene: TRBJ2-3
CDR3nt: TGTGCCAGCGTCTCGGGACAGGGCACAGATAGGGAGTATTTT
CDR3aa: CASVSGQGTDREYF

abundance: .
d_gene: .
v_gene: TRBV7-9
j_gene: TRBJ1-1
CDR3nt: TGTGCCAGCAGCTCGAGCGAAGCTTTCTTT
CDR3aa: CASSSSEAFF

abundance: few
d_gene: TRBD2
v_gene: TRBV6-5
j_gene: TRBJ2-1
CDR3nt: TGTGCCAGCAGTTTCGGACTAGCGGGGGCCAATGAGCAGTTCTTC
CDR3aa: CASSFGLAGANEQFF

abundance: .
d_gene: .
v_gene: TRBV2
j_gene: TRBJ2-3
CDR3nt: TGTGCCAGCAGTGAGGGTAGCGGAAGATATTTCAGCACAGATACGCAGTATTTT
CDR3aa: CASSEGSGRYFSTDTQYF

abundance: many
d_gene: .
v_gene: TRBV7-2
j_gene: TRBJ2-7
CDR3nt: TGTGCCAGCAGCCCCGCCCAACTAGCTTTTGAGCAGTACTTC
CDR3aa: CASSPAQLAFEQYF

abundance: many
d_gene: .
v_gene: TRBV7-2
j_gene: TRBJ1-4
CDR3nt: TGTGCCAGCAGCTTATCCAGGGACGAAAAACTGTTTTTT
CDR3aa: CASSLSRDEKLFF

abundance: few
d_gene: TRBD1
v_gene: TRBV2
j_gene: TRBJ2-7
CDR3nt: TGTGCCAGCAGTGATCGGACAGGACCGCCCTACGAGCAGTACTTC
CDR3aa: CASSDRTGPPYEQYF

abundance: .
d_gene: .
v_gene: TRBV5-1
j_gene: TRBJ2-7
CDR3nt: TGCGCCAGCAGCTTGGGGCAGGGGGGGGAGCAGTACTTC
CDR3aa: CASSLGQGGEQYF

abundance: .
d_gene: .
v_gene: TRBV20-1
j_gene: TRBJ2-1
CDR3nt: TGCAGTGCTAGAGACGAGACCGATGAGCAGTTCTTC
CDR3aa: CSARDETDEQFF

abundance: medium-sized
d_gene: .
v_gene: TRBV12-3/TRBV12-4
j_gene: TRBJ2-2
CDR3nt: TGTGCCAGCAGCCGCATAAATGGACTAACCCCCGGGGAGCTGTTTTTT
CDR3aa: CASSRINGLTPGELFF

abundance: .
d_gene: TRBD1
v_gene: TRBV7-2
j_gene: TRBJ1-5
CDR3nt: TGTGCCAGCAGCCCCATCGGGACAGGGAGTCAGCCCCAGCATTTT
CDR3aa: CASSPIGTGSQPQHF

abundance: .
d_gene: .
v_gene: TRBV12-3/TRBV12-4
j_gene: TRBJ2-1
CDR3nt: TGTGCCAGCAGTTTGGGGCCCCCTAGCAATGAGCAGTTCTTC
CDR3aa: CASSLGPPSNEQFF

abundance: many
d_gene: .
v_gene: TRBV12-3/TRBV12-4
j_gene: TRBJ1-2
CDR3nt: TGTGCCAGCAGCCGAGAACAGGACTATGGCTACACCTTC
CDR3aa: CASSREQDYGYTF

abundance: .
d_gene: TRBD2
v_gene: TRBV6-2/TRBV6-3
j_gene: TRBJ2-5
CDR3nt: TGTGCCAGCAGATTACTTCAGAGCGGGAGGGCCAGAGAGACCCAGTACTTC
CDR3aa: CASRLLQSGRARETQYF

abundance: .
d_gene: .
v_gene: TRBV5-1
j_gene: TRBJ2-3
CDR3nt: TGCGCCAGCAGTCCAGGAATGGGTACGCAGTATTTT
CDR3aa: CASSPGMGTQYF

abundance: .
d_gene: TRBD1
v_gene: TRBV3-1
j_gene: TRBJ1-1
CDR3nt: TGTGCCAGCAGCCAATTGGGGGGACAGCTGAACACTGAAGCTTTCTTT
CDR3aa: CASSQLGGQLNTEAFF

abundance: .
d_gene: TRBD2
v_gene: TRBV20-1
j_gene: TRBJ2-3
CDR3nt: TGCAGTGCTAGAGCACCGACCGGGACTAGCGGGAGATTCGCAGATACGCAGTATTTT
CDR3aa: CSARAPTGTSGRFADTQYF

abundance: few
d_gene: .
v_gene: TRBV7-2
j_gene: TRBJ2-1
CDR3nt: TGTGCCAGCGCGCGATGGGGGGGCGGGAATGAGCAGTTCTTC
CDR3aa: CASARWGGGNEQFF